The T cell receptor beta chain under discussion was sequenced for a study of Ad26.COV2.S vaccination and SARS-CoV-2 variants. Treatment given: some 20 received Ad26.COV2.S at low or high dose, single or two shots; several received placebo; per-sample allocation not given. Day 63 after the first vaccine or placebo injection was the time point for sampling. The table came from immunoSEQ multiplex PCR; TCRdb's copy has only in-frame clones and leaves some out. The table includes about 480,000 clones, around nine tenths detected once. Losses at the gene ends were 5 bases for V and 4 bases for J; bases not matched to a gene: 5. In germline, CDR1 is SEHNR, CDR2 FQNEAQ (reference sequence). CDR3 length: 14 amino acids.

The receptor's source is a person aged 18 to 65 who received the Ad26.COV2.S COVID-19 vaccine or a placebo. The specimen was peripheral blood, collected in a trial of Ad26.COV2.S vaccine versus placebo. V and J are TRBV7-9 and TRBJ1-5, with 7 bases aligning to TRBD1. CDR3 DNA sequence: TGTGCCAGCAGCCGGGACAGCCCAAATCAGCCCCAGCATTTT. Translating it yields CASSRDSPNQPQHF.